In this sample, the clone carrying this T cell receptor beta chain turned up many times. RNA transcripts served as the template for amplifying TCR beta CDR3 regions. The primer set for the first-round RT-PCR of the TCR CDR3 was HTBI. TCRdb used MiXCR to reprocess the multiplex PCR reads, holding one entry per CDR3 protein. The top ten clones hold 25% to 30% of a sample with roughly 400,000 distinct CDR3 sequences, roughly 13% of them seen once. The source of the sample is a study of T cells in Graves' hyperthyroidism and ophthalmopathy. CDR3 length: 13 amino acids. Trimming cost V 2 bases and J 9 bases, with 12 bases left between them. Germline CDR1 is WNHNN and CDR2 is SYGVQD (reference sequence).

This chain uses TRBV10-1 with TRBJ2-3; the D gene is possibly TRBD2 (5 bases). This TCR derives from a man between 45 and 60 years old with Graves' ophthalmopathy. The sequenced sample consisted of blood. As DNA, the CDR3 is TGCGCCAGCAGTGAGGGGGAGCTAGGGACGCAGTATTTT. This translates into CASSEGELGTQYF.